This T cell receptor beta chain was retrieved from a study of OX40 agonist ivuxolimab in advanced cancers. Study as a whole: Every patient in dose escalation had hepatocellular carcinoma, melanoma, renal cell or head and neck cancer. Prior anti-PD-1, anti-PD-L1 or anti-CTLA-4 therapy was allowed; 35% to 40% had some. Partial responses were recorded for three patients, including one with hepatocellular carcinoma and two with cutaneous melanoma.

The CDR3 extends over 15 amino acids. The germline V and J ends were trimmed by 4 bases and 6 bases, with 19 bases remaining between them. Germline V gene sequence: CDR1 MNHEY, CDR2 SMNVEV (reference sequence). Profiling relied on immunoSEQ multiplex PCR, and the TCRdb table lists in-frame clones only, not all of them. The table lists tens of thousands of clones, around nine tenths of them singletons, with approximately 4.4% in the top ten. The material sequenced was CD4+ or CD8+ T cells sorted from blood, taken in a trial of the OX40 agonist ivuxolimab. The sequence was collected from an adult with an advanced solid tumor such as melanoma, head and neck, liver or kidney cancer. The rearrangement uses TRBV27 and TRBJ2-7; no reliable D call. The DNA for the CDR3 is TGTGCCAGCAGTTCTCCGGGCAGTGAGTGCTCCGAGCAGTACGTC. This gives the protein CASSSPGSECSEQYV.